The 13 T cell receptor beta chains presented below share a single source sample, sequenced in a study of beta chain features in type 1 diabetes. The entirety of the isolated RNA underwent reverse transcription, so expressed TCRB transcripts were sequenced. Profiled with immunoSEQ multiplex PCR; TCRdb holds only in-frame clones, not every one. The table shows around 250,000 clones, with about 25% occurring only once. The material sequenced was central memory CD4+ T cells from blood. These receptors all come from a man aged 25 to 40 in good health.

J is TRBJ1-5 and V is TRBV30, with D unclear. The length of the CDR3 is 16 residues. The germline gives CDR1 GTSNPN, CDR2 SVGIG (reference sequence). Between the trimmed V and J ends, which lost 2 bases and 2 bases, there was a span of 16 bases. The chain's CDR3 is CAWSFPAPRGNQPQHF. As DNA, the CDR3 is TGTGCCTGGAGTTTCCCGGCCCCAAGGGGCAATCAGCCCCAGCATTTT.

In the case of this clone: At the DNA level, this CDR3 is encoded by other sequences in the same sample as well. The chain couples TRBV7-9 to TRBJ2-3; no firm D call. V was clipped by 5 bases and J by 2 bases, with 5 bases between them. The length of the CDR3 is 12 residues. CDR1 and CDR2 from the germline V gene are SEHNR and FQNEAQ (reference sequence). The CDR3 DNA reads as TGTGCCAGCAGCCGGACCACAGATACGCAGTATTTT. It yields the protein CASSRTTDTQYF.

This clone turned up a few times. J is TRBJ1-5 and V is TRBV6-6; a weak D match, TRBD1 (5 bases). Trimming removed 7 bases at V and 5 bases at J, with 12 bases between. The CDR3 totals 13 residues. CDR1 MNHNY and CDR2 SVGAGI come from the germline V gene (reference sequence). CDR3 bases: TGTGCCAGCAAAAGGGGCGGCGATCAGCCCCAGCATTTT. This encodes CASKRGGDQPQHF.

In its sample, this clone was seen a few times. The rearrangement joins TRBV6-6 to TRBJ2-1; D is ambiguous. This CDR3 contains 10 residues. Germline V lookup: CDR1 MNHNY, CDR2 SVGAGI (reference sequence). V lost 9 bases, J lost 5 bases, and 5 bases lay in between. The DNA for the CDR3 is TGTGCCAGTGCTCACAATGAGCAGTTCTTC. Encoded protein: CASAHNEQFF.

In its sample, this clone was seen a few times. CDR3: CAWRGGFVTDTQYF. The CDR3 DNA follows: TGTGCCTGGAGAGGAGGGTTCGTCACAGATACGCAGTATTTT. V gene TRBV30 combines with J gene TRBJ2-3; possible D gene TRBD2, 6 bases. Trimming took off 3 bases at V and 2 bases at J, with 12 bases between the two ends. Germline V gives CDR1 GTSNPN, CDR2 SVGIG (reference sequence). The CDR3 sequence is 14 residues long. Combining the CDR3 with reference TRBV30 and TRBJ2-3 gives the whole variable domain SQTIHQWPATLVQPVGSPLSLECTVEGTSNPNLYWYRQAAGRGLQLLFYSVGIGQISSEVPQNLSASRPQDRQFILSSKKLLLSDSGFYLCAWRGGFVTDTQYFGPGTRLTVL.

This clone turned up a few times. The rearrangement links TRBV11-2 to TRBJ2-7; 7 bases are a match to TRBD1. V lost 5 bases to trimming and J lost 1 base; unmatched junction nucleotides: 5. Germline CDR1 SGHAT, CDR2 FQNNGV. The CDR3 has 14 amino acids. CDR3 bases: TGTGCCAGCAGCCTCGGGACAGCTTCCTACGAGCAGTACTTC. Translating gives CASSLGTASYEQYF.

This clone came up a few times. V and J are TRBV14 and TRBJ2-1; 8 bases align to TRBD1. The germline V gene encodes CDR1 SGHDN and CDR2 FVKESK. This CDR3 region has 15 residues. With V trimmed by 4 bases and J by 9 bases, 11 bases remained unmatched. This CDR3 reads CASSRQAGGYPEQFF. CDR3 sequence (DNA): TGTGCCAGCAGCCGCCAAGCAGGGGGCTATCCTGAGCAGTTCTTC.

This clone was detected only a few times. The same CDR3 also results from other DNA sequences found in this sample. The chain links TRBV29-1 to TRBJ2-5; D unclear. V lost 7 bases, J lost 2 bases, and 11 bases lay in between. CDR3 length equals 12 residues. Germline V gene sequence: CDR1 SQVTM, CDR2 ANQGSEA. As DNA, the CDR3 is TGCAGCGCCTCGGACGGTCAAGAGACCCAGTACTTC. As protein: CSASDGQETQYF.

The chain has TRBV5-1 and TRBJ2-5; weak D call: TRBD2 (5 bases). CDR1 and CDR2 (germline): SGHRS, YFSETQ. Deletions cut 1 base from V and 3 bases from J, with 7 bases between. The CDR3 covers 13 residues. The CDR3: CASSLIGKETQYF. CDR3 sequence (DNA): TGCGCCAGCAGCTTGATCGGGAAAGAGACCCAGTACTTC.

J is TRBJ2-4 and V is TRBV30; no definite D call. This CDR3 region has 13 residues. Germline values: CDR1 GTSNPN, CDR2 SVGIG (reference sequence). V lost 4 bases and J 1 base, leaving 8 bases between the germline ends. The CDR3: CAWNQDAKNIQYF. As DNA, the CDR3 is TGTGCCTGGAACCAGGACGCCAAAAACATTCAGTACTTC.

The rearrangement links TRBV27 to TRBJ2-7; TRBD2 agrees at 10 bases. V was pared by 6 bases and J by 3 bases, with 2 bases of the junction left unmatched. Per the germline V gene, CDR1 is MNHEY and CDR2 is SMNVEV (reference sequence). The CDR3 extends over 13 amino acids. The CDR3 nucleotides are TGTGCCAGCAGGGCTAGCGGGAGCTACGAGCAGTACTTC. This gives the protein CASRASGSYEQYF.

This clone was picked up a small number of times. The chain links TRBV29-1 to TRBJ2-7; D gene uncertain. V gave up 6 bases and J gave up 0 bases, with 18 bases separating them. Looked up from germline, CDR1 is SQVTM and CDR2 is ANQGSEA. The CDR3 totals 15 residues. CDR3 DNA: TGCAGCGTCATCGGCGTGGGCCCGAGCTCCTACGAGCAGTACTTC. Amino acid sequence: CSVIGVGPSSYEQYF.

Many counts were recorded for this clone. This chain uses TRBV29-1 with TRBJ2-1; D is possibly TRBD1 (6 bases). Germline CDR1 is SQVTM and CDR2 is ANQGSEA. The CDR3 totals 15 residues. V was trimmed by 8 bases and J by 1 base, leaving 18 bases between them. The CDR3 spells CSLHRQVSSYNEQFF. The DNA of the CDR3 is TGCAGCTTACATCGACAGGTTAGTTCCTACAATGAGCAGTTCTTC.